This T cell receptor (beta chain) was captured by sequencing in a study of cytomegalovirus exposure and HLA in healthy donors. Primers for the PCR totalled 60 Vbeta and 13 Jbeta. Only in-frame clones appear in the TCRdb table, and some are missing; sequencing was by immunoSEQ multiplex PCR. The table records about 200,000 clones, 80% to 90% of them present only once. Germline CDR1 reads SNHLY; CDR2 reads FYNNEI. The V segment lost 10 bases and the J segment 5 bases; nucleotides outside the gene matches: 7. This CDR3 has 12 residues. The sequence derives from a woman aged 25 to 39 in good health and CMV-seronegative. The rearrangement uses TRBV2 and TRBJ2-7, with 8 bases that match TRBD1. Input material: PBMCs. The CDR3 DNA sequence: TGTGCCACCAAGGACAGGGATGACGAGCAGTACTTC. It specifies CATKDRDDEQYF. The full variable domain, in which reference TRBV2 and TRBJ2-7 provide the parts outside the CDR3, is EPEVTQTPSHQVTQMGQEVILRCVPISNHLYFYWYRQILGQKVEFLVSFYNNEISEKSEIFDDQFSVERPDGSNFTLKIRSTKLEDSAMYFCATKDRDDEQYFGPGTRLTVT.